The clone carrying this T cell receptor (beta chain) was detected a few times. Its antigen is as yet unknown. These data are taken from a study of early T cells in non-severe SARS-CoV-2 infection. Across the study: Alpha and beta chains were unpaired, from unsorted whole-blood bulk RNA.

Study results and limitations: The study's VDJdb matching favored anti-spike CD8 responses and missed private and CD4 specificities.

Researchers attached unique molecular identifiers to individual cDNA molecules. TCRdb re-derived calls from the 5' RACE reads in MiXCR, one entry per CDR3 protein. The table has 55,000 to 70,000 distinct CDR3 sequences, 4% to 6% seen once; the top ten hold roughly 3.6%. Sequences were derived from whole blood, sampled at baseline. The clonotype comes from an adult who was a healthcare worker with PCR-confirmed SARS-CoV-2 infection or an uninfected control (not recorded which). The donor label of this sample is uncertain.

In DNA form, the CDR3 reads TGTGCCAGCAGTTCAGCGACAGGGGGAGATACGCAGTATTTT. It encodes CASSSATGGDTQYF. The chain couples TRBV6-5 to TRBJ2-3, with 9 nucleotides matching TRBD1. The CDR3 consists of 14 residues. Germline V lookup: CDR1 MNHEY, CDR2 SVGAGI. V lost 4 bases, J lost 5 bases, and 4 bases stayed unmatched.